This is a list of T cell receptor beta chains from one sample in a study of CD8 T cells in ankylosing spondylitis. TCRdb recomputed calls from the 5' RACE reads with MiXCR, one row per CDR3 protein. The top ten hold about 14% of the sample, which has more than 300,000 distinct CDR3 sequences, 7% to 9% seen once. Sequencing was carried out using blood, either unsorted or a sorted T cell fraction (not recorded which). All receptors derive from a male donor with ankylosing spondylitis. CDR3s include the opening cysteine and the closing phenylalanine or tryptophan. The order of the fields is clone size, D gene, J gene, V gene, CDR3 DNA, CDR3 protein. The D gene is left open where the match is weak. Where a row states a size, it is once, few, many or the class of an expanded clone; other rows omit it.

-,TRBD2,TRBJ2-3,TRBV7-9,TGTGCCAGCAGCTCCCCCCCGGTAGCGGGAGGCGATACGCAGTATTTT,CASSSPPVAGGDTQYF
-,-,TRBJ1-2,TRBV7-9,TGTGCCAGCAGCTTAGTAGTTGGGGTTGGCTACACCTTC,CASSLVVGVGYTF
many,-,TRBJ2-2,TRBV29-1,TGCAGCGTTGGCAACACCGGGGAGCTGTTTTTT,CSVGNTGELFF
-,-,TRBJ2-1,TRBV2,TGTGCCTCAAAAACACGGGAATCTAGTATCGATGAGCAGTTCTTC,CASKTRESSIDEQFF
many,-,TRBJ2-3,TRBV29-1,TGCAGCGTTGCGGGCCTCAACCAGGGAGATACGCAGTATTTT,CSVAGLNQGDTQYF
-,-,TRBJ2-2,TRBV5-5,TGTGCCAGCAGGAGGTATCCCGATGGAGCCGGGGAGCTGTTTTTT,CASRRYPDGAGELFF
few,TRBD2,TRBJ2-7,TRBV9,TGTGCCAGCAGCGTAGGGACTAGCGGGAGAATCCACGAGCAGTACTTC,CASSVGTSGRIHEQYF
few,-,TRBJ2-5,TRBV7-2,TGTGCCAGCAGCCCCGCAGGGGTTGAGACCCAGTACTTC,CASSPAGVETQYF
few,-,TRBJ2-2,TRBV4-2,TGTGCCAGCAGCCCGGAGGGGGAAAACACCGGGGAGCTGTTTTTT,CASSPEGENTGELFF
-,TRBD2,TRBJ2-1,TRBV5-1,TGCGCCAGCAGCTTGGGCGGGAGCAACTACAATGAGCAGTTCTTC,CASSLGGSNYNEQFF
many,-,TRBJ2-7,TRBV12-3/TRBV12-4,TGTGCCAGCAGTTTGGGGCCAGGATCCGCCTACGAGCAGTACTTC,CASSLGPGSAYEQYF
-,-,TRBJ2-1,TRBV5-6,TGTGCCAGCAGCTTAAGGTTTGTTAGAAATGAGCAGTTCTTC,CASSLRFVRNEQFF
-,-,TRBJ2-7,TRBV5-1,TGCGCCAGCAGCTTGCCACGGGGAGCCTCGGACGAGCAGTACTTC,CASSLPRGASDEQYF
few,-,TRBJ2-5,TRBV10-3,TGTGCCATCAGTGAGTCGACGAGGAACACTCAAGAGACCCAGTACTTC,CAISESTRNTQETQYF
many,TRBD1,TRBJ2-7,TRBV3-1,TGTGCCAGCAGCCAAGATCCCCAGGGACAGAGCTACGAGCAGTACTTC,CASSQDPQGQSYEQYF
few,TRBD1,TRBJ1-2,TRBV12-3/TRBV12-4,TGTGCCAGGAAGGGACAGGGCTTTGGTGGCTACACCTTC,CARKGQGFGGYTF
-,-,TRBJ2-5,TRBV4-1,TGCGCCAGCAGCCCCCGCGGGCTCTGGGAGACCCAGTACTTC,CASSPRGLWETQYF
few,TRBD2,TRBJ2-3,TRBV6-1,TGTGCCAGCAGCCGACTAGCGGGAGGGCCCTCGGGCACAGATACGCAGTATTTT,CASSRLAGGPSGTDTQYF
few,TRBD2,TRBJ2-7,TRBV5-5,TGTGCCAGCAGCTTACGGACTAGCGGGATTCGCTCCTACGAGCAGTACTTC,CASSLRTSGIRSYEQYF
-,-,TRBJ2-3,TRBV5-1,TGCGCCAGCAGCTTCTCTAGCAGTAGGGCACCAGATACGCAGTATTTT,CASSFSSSRAPDTQYF
-,-,TRBJ1-5,TRBV7-9,TGTGCCAGCAGCGTAGTGGACAATCAGCCCCAGCATTTT,CASSVVDNQPQHF
few,TRBD1,TRBJ1-5,TRBV2,TGTGCCAGCAGTGGGGACAGCGAAAATTGGAATCAGCCCCAGCATTTT,CASSGDSENWNQPQHF
few,-,TRBJ2-2,TRBV28,TGTGCCAGCAGTTTTAGGCAGGGTACCGGGGAGCTGTTTTTT,CASSFRQGTGELFF
many,-,TRBJ2-3,TRBV10-3,TGTGCCATCAGTGAACACAGGGTTGGCGATACGCAGTATTTT,CAISEHRVGDTQYF
many,-,TRBJ2-7,TRBV20-1,TGCAGTGCTAGCAGTTGGGACTACGAGCAGTACTTC,CSASSWDYEQYF
many,-,TRBJ2-7,TRBV7-9,TGTGCCAGCAGCTTCCCTGGGAATCCCTACGAGCAGTACTTC,CASSFPGNPYEQYF
few,-,TRBJ2-2,TRBV5-1,TGCGCCAGCAGCGTTCTACGGACAGCGAACACCGGGGAGCTGTTTTTT,CASSVLRTANTGELFF
many,-,TRBJ2-1,TRBV24-1,TGTGCCACCAGTGATTTCCCCGACTACAATGAGCAGTTCTTC,CATSDFPDYNEQFF
few,TRBD2,TRBJ2-2,TRBV7-9,TGTGCCAGCAGCCCCCCAACGGGAGGAGCTGGAAGCGGGGAGCTGTTTTTT,CASSPPTGGAGSGELFF
many,TRBD2,TRBJ2-2,TRBV7-2,TGTGCCAGCCCCGGACTAGCGACGAATACCGGGGAGCTGTTTTTT,CASPGLATNTGELFF
-,-,TRBJ2-3,TRBV7-8,TGTGCCAGCAGCCCAACCGGGACTTTCACAGATACGCAGTATTTT,CASSPTGTFTDTQYF
-,TRBD1,TRBJ1-5,TRBV2,TGTGCCAGCAGTGACGACAGGGGACGCAATCAGCCCCAGCATTTT,CASSDDRGRNQPQHF
-,TRBD2,TRBJ2-1,TRBV12-3/TRBV12-4,TGTGCCAGCAGGCCTCCGGGACTAGCGGCCCGGGGGTTCTTC,CASRPPGLAARGFF
many,-,TRBJ2-7,TRBV18,TGTGCCAGCTCACCCCTGAGTTTCGTGGACGAGCAGTACTTC,CASSPLSFVDEQYF
-,-,TRBJ2-3,TRBV5-6,TGTGCCAGCAGCCCCGATACCTCCTCGCAGTATTTT,CASSPDTSSQYF
few,TRBD2,TRBJ2-7,TRBV5-1,TGCGCCAGCAGCTTCTCGACTAGCGGGAGTGGGGAGCAGTACTTC,CASSFSTSGSGEQYF
few,TRBD2,TRBJ2-3,TRBV5-1,TGCGCCAGCGGCCGTGGCGGGGGAGACACAGATACGCAGTATTTT,CASGRGGGDTDTQYF